Shown below are 2 T cell receptor beta chains from a single sample sequenced in a study of regulatory T cells in long-lasting Graves disease (dated by TCRdb to the early 2020s). Library method: multiplex PCR. This sample was sequenced with an Illumina HiSeq 4000. iRepertoire HTBI primers and Arm-PCR amplification of CDR3 regions were used to construct TCR beta libraries. Clones were called with MiXCR by TCRdb after fastp trimmed the public reads at Q25, and only in-frame beta chains were retained. Every CDR3 protein is listed once, alongside the most common genes and DNA of its rows. In all, the sample holds around 460,000 distinct CDR3 sequences, and about 20% of those were seen once. The ten largest make up under 15% of the sample. The time point label, as the study defines it: persistent/refractory GD, antithyroid drugs over 5 years with positive TRAb. RNA was extracted from PBMCs in TRIzol for both TCR sequencing and RNA sequencing.

This material consisted of peripheral blood mononuclear cells (PBMCs), taken when the disease was refractory, from a patient treated with antithyroid drugs. Receptor source: a female donor with Graves disease.

The V gene is TRBV5-6, the J gene TRBJ2-1; D is tentatively TRBD1 or TRBD2 (5 bases each). Germline V lookup: CDR1 SGHDT, CDR2 YYEEEE. The CDR3 contains 16 residues. V lost 2 bases, J lost 0 bases, and 12 bases lay in between. In DNA, the CDR3 is TGTGCCAGCAGCTTACGGGGCTCTCTCTCCTACAATGAGCAGTTCTTC. This sequence encodes CASSLRGSLSYNEQFF.

This clonotype was detected ten times or more. The chain employs TRBV27 and TRBJ1-6, with a weak D call TRBD1 (6 bases). The V and J ends lost 5 bases and 5 bases respectively, with 16 bases between them. Per germline, CDR1 MNHEY and CDR2 SMNVEV (reference sequence). There are 16 residues in the CDR3. CDR3 region: CASSMDSFGHNSPLHF. As DNA, the CDR3 is TGTGCCAGCAGTATGGACAGTTTTGGGCATAATTCACCCCTCCACTTT.